This T cell receptor beta chain was observed in a study of blood T cell repertoires in COVID-19. For the study at large: Both acute and convalescent COVID-19 samples were obtained from the United States, Italy and Spain.

This clone came up once. Repertoires were generated with immunoSEQ multiplex PCR, while TCRdb's copy carries only in-frame clones and drops some. Among roughly 99,000 clones listed, less than 90% were seen once. The sequenced sample consisted of peripheral blood. The clonotype was recovered from a human donor in a cohort sampled during active COVID-19.

CDR3 coding DNA: TGTGCCAGCAGCCACAGCGCCTCTGGGGCCAACGTCCTGACTTTC. It codes for CASSHSASGANVLTF. The chain is built from TRBV3-1 (or the pseudogene TRBV3-2) and TRBJ2-6; D gene ambiguous. V was shortened by 3 bases and J by 0 bases, with 6 bases between the two germline ends. CDR1 and CDR2 (germline): LGHDT, YNNKEL (reference sequence). The CDR3 runs to 15 residues.